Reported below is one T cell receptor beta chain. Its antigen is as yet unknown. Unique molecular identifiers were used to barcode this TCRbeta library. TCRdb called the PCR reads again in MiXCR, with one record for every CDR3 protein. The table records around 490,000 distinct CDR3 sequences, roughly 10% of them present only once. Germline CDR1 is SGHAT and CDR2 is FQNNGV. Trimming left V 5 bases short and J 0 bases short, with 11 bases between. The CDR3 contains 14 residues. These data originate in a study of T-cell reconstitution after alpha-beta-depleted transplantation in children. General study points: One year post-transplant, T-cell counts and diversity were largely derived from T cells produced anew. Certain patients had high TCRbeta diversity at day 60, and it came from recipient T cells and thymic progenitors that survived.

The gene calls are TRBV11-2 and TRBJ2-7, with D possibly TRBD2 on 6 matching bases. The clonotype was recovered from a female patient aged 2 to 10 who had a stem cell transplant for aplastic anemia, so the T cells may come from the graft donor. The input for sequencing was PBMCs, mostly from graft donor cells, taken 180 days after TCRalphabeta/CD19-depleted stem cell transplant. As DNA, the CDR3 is TGTGCCAGCAGCGTAGCGGCAACCTCCTACGAGCAGTACTTC. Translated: CASSVAATSYEQYF.